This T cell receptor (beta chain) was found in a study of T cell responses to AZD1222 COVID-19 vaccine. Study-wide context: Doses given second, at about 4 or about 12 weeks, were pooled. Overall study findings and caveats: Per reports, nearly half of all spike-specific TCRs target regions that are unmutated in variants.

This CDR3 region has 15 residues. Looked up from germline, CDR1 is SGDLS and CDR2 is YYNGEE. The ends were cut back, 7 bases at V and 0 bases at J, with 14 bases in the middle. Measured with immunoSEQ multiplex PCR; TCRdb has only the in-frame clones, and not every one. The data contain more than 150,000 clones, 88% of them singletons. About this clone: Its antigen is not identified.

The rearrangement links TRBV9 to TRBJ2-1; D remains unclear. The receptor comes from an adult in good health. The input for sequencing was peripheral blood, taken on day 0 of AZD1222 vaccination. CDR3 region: CASAQSPSSYNEQFF. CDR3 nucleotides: TGTGCCAGCGCCCAGTCCCCCAGCTCCTACAATGAGCAGTTCTTC.